This TCR beta chain was recovered during a study of blood T cell repertoires in COVID-19. Background on the study: COVID-19 samples, acute and convalescent, were from the United States, Italy and Spain. From T cells, B-cell-depleted T cells, or PBMCs came the material, which was cDNA or gDNA.

Original methodology: Amplification with reference gene primers provided the estimates of nucleated cell counts. Some clones are missing from TCRdb's copy, which holds only in-frame ones; the method was immunoSEQ multiplex PCR. The DNA gave D and trimming, while V, J and clone size come from that table. This table holds 56,000 or so clones, under 90% found once. Trimming left V 6 bases short and J 4 bases short, with 4 bases between. CDR1 KGHDR and CDR2 SFDVKD come from the germline V gene. This CDR3 region has 11 residues. The sequenced material came from peripheral blood. The chain is built from TRBV24-1 and TRBJ2-3; D not certain. The TCR sequence derives from a man aged 45 to 65 with acute or convalescent COVID-19. The CDR3 loop is CATSQSDTQYF. The CDR3 bases are TGTGCCACCAGTCAATCAGATACGCAGTATTTT.